What follows are 6 T cell receptor beta chains derived from one specimen sequenced in a study of shared clonotypes between healthy human individuals. Profiling relied on immunoSEQ multiplex PCR, and the TCRdb table lists in-frame clones only, not all of them. The sample has over a million clones, around 98.5% seen once; the top ten hold approximately 0.4%. The sample taken for sequencing was naive CD4+ T cells sorted from blood. Subset denoted: CD45RA+ positively selected. These receptors were taken from a young man in good health.

This chain joins TRBV18 and TRBJ2-4; 7 nucleotides align to TRBD1. Looked up from germline, CDR1 is KGHSH and CDR2 is LQKENI. Unmatched junction bases numbered 7, after V lost 5 bases and J lost 0 bases. The CDR3 runs to 16 residues. The CDR3 loop is CASSDRDKVAKNIQYF. The CDR3 nucleotides read TGTGCCAGCTCAGACAGGGATAAGGTAGCCAAAAACATTCAGTACTTC.

The chain combines TRBV6-5 with TRBJ2-7; unclear D gene. Deletions cut 0 bases from V and 2 bases from J, with 5 bases between. Per germline, CDR1 MNHEY and CDR2 SVGAGI. There are 13 residues in the CDR3. This chain's CDR3 is CASSYSPAYEQYF. DNA of the CDR3: TGTGCCAGCAGTTACTCCCCAGCCTACGAGCAGTACTTC.

With regard to this clone: This same CDR3 is encoded by further DNA sequences in the sample. V is TRBV9 and J is TRBJ2-2; TRBD1 matches at 8 bases. J gave up 4 bases and V 4 bases, and 6 bases lay outside the gene matches. CDR1 and CDR2 (germline): SGDLS, YYNGEE. The CDR3 covers 15 residues. The CDR3 is CASSTGQGSTGELFF. The CDR3 DNA reads as TGTGCCAGCAGCACCGGACAGGGTAGCACCGGGGAGCTGTTTTTT.

The rearrangement joins TRBV9 to TRBJ1-5; a possible D gene is TRBD1 (5 bases). V was cut by 1 base and J by 9 bases, with 14 bases left in between. The CDR3 spans 14 residues. CDR1 SGDLS and CDR2 YYNGEE come from the germline V gene. As DNA, the CDR3 is TGTGCCAGCAGCGTAAGTGGGACTGGGGGGCCCCAGCATTTT. Protein sequence: CASSVSGTGGPQHF.

This chain links TRBV5-6 with TRBJ2-5; the match to TRBD2 covers 9 bases. The CDR3 extends over 17 amino acids. Germline V gene sequence: CDR1 SGHDT, CDR2 YYEEEE. V dropped 5 bases and J dropped 1; count of bases not matched to a gene: 12. CDR3 in amino acids: CASRTLRAGGAQETQYF. CDR3 bases: TGTGCCAGCAGGACATTAAGAGCGGGAGGCGCCCAAGAGACCCAGTACTTC.

J is TRBJ2-7 and V is TRBV6-1, with TRBD2 matching 9 bases. There are 10 residues in the CDR3. Germline-derived CDR1 and CDR2 are MNHNS and SASEGT. CDR3: CASSGPGLAV. CDR3 in DNA: TGTGCCAGCAGTGGACCGGGACTAGCAGTC.